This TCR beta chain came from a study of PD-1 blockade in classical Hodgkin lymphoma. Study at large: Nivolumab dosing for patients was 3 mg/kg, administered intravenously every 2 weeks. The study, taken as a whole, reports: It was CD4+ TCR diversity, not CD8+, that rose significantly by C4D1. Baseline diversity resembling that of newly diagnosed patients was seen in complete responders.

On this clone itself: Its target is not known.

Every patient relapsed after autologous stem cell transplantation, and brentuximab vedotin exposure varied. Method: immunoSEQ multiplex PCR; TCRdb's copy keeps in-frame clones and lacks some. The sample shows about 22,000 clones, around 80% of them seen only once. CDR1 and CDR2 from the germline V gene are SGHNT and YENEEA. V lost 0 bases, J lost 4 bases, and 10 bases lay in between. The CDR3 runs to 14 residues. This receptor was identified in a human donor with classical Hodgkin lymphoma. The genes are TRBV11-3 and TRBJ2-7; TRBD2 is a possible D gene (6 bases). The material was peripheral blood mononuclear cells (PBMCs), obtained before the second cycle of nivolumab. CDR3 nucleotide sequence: TGTGCCAGCAGCTTAGACGCGGAGGGGTACGAGCAGTACTTC. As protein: CASSLDAEGYEQYF.